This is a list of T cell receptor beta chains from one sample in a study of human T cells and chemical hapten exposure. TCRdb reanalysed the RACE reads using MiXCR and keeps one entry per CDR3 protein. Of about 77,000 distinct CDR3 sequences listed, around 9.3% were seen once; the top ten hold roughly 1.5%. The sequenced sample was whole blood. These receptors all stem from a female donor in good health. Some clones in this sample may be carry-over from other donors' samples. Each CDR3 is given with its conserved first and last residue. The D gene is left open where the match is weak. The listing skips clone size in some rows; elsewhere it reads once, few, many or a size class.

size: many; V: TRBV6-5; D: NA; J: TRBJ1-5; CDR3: CASSTLNGPQHF; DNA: TGTGCCAGCAGTACTCTAAACGGGCCCCAGCATTTT
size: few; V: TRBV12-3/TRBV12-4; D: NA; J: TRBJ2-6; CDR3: CASSLSPPGANVLTF; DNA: TGTGCCAGCAGTTTATCCCCTCCTGGGGCCAACGTCCTGACTTTC
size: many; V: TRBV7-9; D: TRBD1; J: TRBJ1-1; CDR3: CASSLTGQGHTEAFF; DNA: TGTGCCAGCAGCTTAACGGGACAGGGCCACACTGAAGCTTTCTTT
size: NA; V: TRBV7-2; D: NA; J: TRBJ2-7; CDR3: CASSLRDGYEQYF; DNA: TGTGCCAGCAGCCTTAGGGACGGGTACGAGCAGTACTTC
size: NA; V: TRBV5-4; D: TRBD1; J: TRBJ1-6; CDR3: CASSPTGQGRDSPLHF; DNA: TGTGCCAGCAGCCCAACCGGACAGGGGCGAGATTCACCCCTCCACTTT
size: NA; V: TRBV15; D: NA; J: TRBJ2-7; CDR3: CATSGAESSYEQYF; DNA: TGTGCCACCAGCGGCGCGGAAAGCTCCTACGAGCAGTACTTC
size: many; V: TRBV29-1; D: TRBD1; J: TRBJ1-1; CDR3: CSVRDSNTEAFF; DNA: TGCAGCGTTCGGGACAGCAACACTGAAGCTTTCTTT
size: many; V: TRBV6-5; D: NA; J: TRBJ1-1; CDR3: CASSYKGGATGAFF; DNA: TGTGCCAGCAGTTATAAGGGGGGGGCGACAGGTGCTTTCTTT
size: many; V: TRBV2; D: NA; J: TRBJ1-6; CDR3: CASRPDKPPPNSPLHF; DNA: TGTGCCAGCAGGCCAGACAAACCTCCGCCTAATTCACCCCTCCACTTT
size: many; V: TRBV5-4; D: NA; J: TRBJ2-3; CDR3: CASSLDWTRTDTQYF; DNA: TGTGCCAGCAGCTTGGATTGGACCCGCACAGATACGCAGTATTTT
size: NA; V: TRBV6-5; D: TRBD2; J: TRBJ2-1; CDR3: CASRPSGGADEQFF; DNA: TGTGCCAGCAGACCCAGCGGGGGGGCCGATGAGCAGTTCTTC
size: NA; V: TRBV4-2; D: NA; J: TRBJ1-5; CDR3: CASSQDSFQPQHF; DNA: TGTGCCAGCAGCCAAGATTCCTTCCAGCCCCAGCATTTT
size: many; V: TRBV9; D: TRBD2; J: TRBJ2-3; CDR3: CASSVLAGASTDTQYF; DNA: TGTGCCAGCAGCGTATTAGCGGGGGCATCCACAGATACGCAGTATTTT
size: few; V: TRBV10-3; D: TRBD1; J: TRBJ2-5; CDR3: CAISGLGPGDSPSLETQYF; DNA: TGTGCCATCAGTGGATTGGGCCCCGGGGACAGTCCTTCACTTGAGACCCAGTACTTC
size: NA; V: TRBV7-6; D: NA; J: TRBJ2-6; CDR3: CASRKNVQAVSGANVLTF; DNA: TGTGCCAGCAGAAAGAACGTACAGGCGGTCTCTGGGGCCAACGTCCTGACTTTC
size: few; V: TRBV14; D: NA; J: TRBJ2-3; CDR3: CASSQDGRGRADTQYF; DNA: TGTGCCAGCAGCCAAGACGGGCGGGGCCGCGCAGATACGCAGTATTTT
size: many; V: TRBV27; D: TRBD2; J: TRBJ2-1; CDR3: CASRPLAGGTYNEQFF; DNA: TGTGCCAGCAGACCCCTAGCGGGGGGGACCTACAATGAGCAGTTCTTC
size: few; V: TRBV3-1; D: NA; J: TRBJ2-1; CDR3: CASSHPSDTTYNEQFF; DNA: TGTGCCAGCAGCCACCCCTCTGACACAACCTACAATGAGCAGTTCTTC
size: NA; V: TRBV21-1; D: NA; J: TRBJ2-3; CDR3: CASSKRGLRTGKTSTDTQYF; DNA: TGTGCCAGCAGCAAAAGGGGTCTTCGGACAGGGAAGACTAGCACAGATACGCAGTATTTT
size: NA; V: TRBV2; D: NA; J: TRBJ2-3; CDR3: CASIRTVLLSTDTQYF; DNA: TGTGCCAGCATTCGGACAGTCCTCTTAAGCACAGATACGCAGTATTTT
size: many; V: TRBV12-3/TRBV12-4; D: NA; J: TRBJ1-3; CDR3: CASRYSGSSGNTIYF; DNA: TGTGCCAGCAGATATTCAGGGAGCTCTGGAAACACCATATATTTT
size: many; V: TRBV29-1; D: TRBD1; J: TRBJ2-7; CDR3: CSVSDRQGFYEQYF; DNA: TGCAGCGTTTCTGATAGACAGGGATTCTACGAGCAGTACTTC
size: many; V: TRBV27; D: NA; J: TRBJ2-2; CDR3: CASSSPRGYVGRGGTGELFF; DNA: TGTGCCAGCAGTTCCCCGCGGGGATATGTGGGCCGTGGGGGCACCGGGGAGCTGTTTTTT
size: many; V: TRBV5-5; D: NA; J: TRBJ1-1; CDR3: CASSAVSRQGTEAFF; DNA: TGTGCCAGCAGCGCCGTGTCGAGGCAGGGCACTGAAGCTTTCTTT
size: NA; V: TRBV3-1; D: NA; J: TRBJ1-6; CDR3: CASSQAGESPLHF; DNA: TGTGCCAGCAGCCAAGCAGGGGAATCACCCCTCCACTTT
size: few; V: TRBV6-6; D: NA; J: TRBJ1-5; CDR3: CASSYSIQPQHF; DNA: TGTGCCAGCAGTTACTCGATTCAGCCCCAGCATTTT
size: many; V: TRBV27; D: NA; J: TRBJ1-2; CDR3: CASRPAGPGYGYTF; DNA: TGTGCCAGCAGACCGGCAGGTCCTGGCTATGGCTACACCTTC
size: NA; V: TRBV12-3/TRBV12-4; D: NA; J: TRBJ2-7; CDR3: CASSPQVGVHEQYF; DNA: TGTGCCAGCAGCCCCCAAGTAGGTGTTCACGAGCAGTACTTC
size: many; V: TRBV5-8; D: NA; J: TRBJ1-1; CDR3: CASSLVASKRAFF; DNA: TGTGCCAGCAGCTTGGTAGCCTCCAAGAGAGCTTTCTTT
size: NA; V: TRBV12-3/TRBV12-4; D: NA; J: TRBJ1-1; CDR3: CASVEVAEAFF; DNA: TGTGCCAGCGTGGAAGTGGCTGAAGCTTTCTTT
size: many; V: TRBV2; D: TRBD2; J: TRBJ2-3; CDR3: CASSSTSIADTQYF; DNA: TGTGCCAGCAGTTCGACTAGCATTGCAGATACGCAGTATTTT
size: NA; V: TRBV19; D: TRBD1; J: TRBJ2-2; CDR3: CASIRSGGMDGELFF; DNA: TGTGCCAGTATTCGGTCAGGGGGCATGGACGGGGAGCTGTTTTTT
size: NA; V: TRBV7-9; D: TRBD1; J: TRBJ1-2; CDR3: CASSPRDRGSPNLVYGYTF; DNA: TGTGCCAGCAGCCCCCGGGACAGGGGATCCCCTAACCTCGTCTATGGCTACACCTTC
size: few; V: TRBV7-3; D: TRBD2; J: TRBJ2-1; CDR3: CASTPSGGTYNEQFF; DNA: TGTGCCAGCACCCCGAGCGGGGGCACCTACAATGAGCAGTTCTTC
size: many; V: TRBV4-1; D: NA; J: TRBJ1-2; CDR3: CASSQEIRASLGYTF; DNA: TGCGCCAGCAGCCAAGAGATCCGGGCGTCGTTGGGCTACACCTTC
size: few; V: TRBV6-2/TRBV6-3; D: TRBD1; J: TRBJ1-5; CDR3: CASSAPGQSQPQHF; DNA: TGTGCCAGCAGTGCTCCGGGACAGTCCCAGCCCCAGCATTTT
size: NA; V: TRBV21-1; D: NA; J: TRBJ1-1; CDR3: CARKRDSRNTEAFF; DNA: TGTGCCAGGAAACGGGACAGTAGGAACACTGAAGCTTTCTTT
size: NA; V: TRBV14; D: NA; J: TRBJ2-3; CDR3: CASSQALRGSDTQYF; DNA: TGTGCCAGCAGCCAAGCGTTGAGGGGGAGCGATACGCAGTATTTT
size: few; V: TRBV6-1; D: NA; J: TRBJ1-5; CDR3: CASSFRGDQPQHF; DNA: TGTGCCAGCAGTTTTCGGGGAGACCAGCCCCAGCATTTT
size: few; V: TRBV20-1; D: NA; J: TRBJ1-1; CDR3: CSARDQPEAFF; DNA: TGCAGTGCTAGAGATCAACCTGAAGCTTTCTTT
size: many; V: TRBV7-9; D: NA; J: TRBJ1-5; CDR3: CASSLAGQPQHF; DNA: TGTGCCAGCAGCTTAGCAGGTCAGCCCCAGCATTTT
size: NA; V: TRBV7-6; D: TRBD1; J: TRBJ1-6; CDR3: CASSATGAGAPLHF; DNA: TGTGCCAGCAGCGCGACAGGGGCAGGAGCACCCCTCCACTTT
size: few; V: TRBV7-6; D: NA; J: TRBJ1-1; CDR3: CASSLGVGTEAFF; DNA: TGTGCCAGCAGCCTAGGTGTTGGCACTGAAGCTTTCTTT
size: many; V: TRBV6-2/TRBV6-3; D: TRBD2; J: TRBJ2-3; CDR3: CASSLAGPPTTQYF; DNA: TGTGCCAGCAGTTTAGCGGGGCCGCCGACTACGCAGTATTTT
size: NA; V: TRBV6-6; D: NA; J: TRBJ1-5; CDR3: CASSYGGGISNQPQHF; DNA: TGTGCCAGCAGTTACGGAGGGGGAATTAGCAATCAGCCCCAGCATTTT
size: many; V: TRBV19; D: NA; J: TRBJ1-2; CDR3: CASSVSAAPYGYTF; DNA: TGTGCCAGTAGTGTCTCGGCGGCCCCCTATGGCTACACCTTC